These 21 T cell receptor beta chains were sequenced from one sample in a study of breast tumors, draining lymph nodes, adjacent tissues. The lymph nodes were axillary draining lymph nodes from breast cancer patients. TCRdb re-analysed the multiplex PCR reads in MiXCR, keeping a single row per CDR3 protein. The table lists 200,000 to 300,000 distinct CDR3 sequences, about 30% of them singletons. The sequencing input was axillary lymph node tissue. These receptors originate from a female donor with breast cancer. Some clones in this sample may be carry-over from other donors' samples.

This clonotype has ten or more counts. The chain couples TRBV7-2 to TRBJ2-2; 7 positions agree with TRBD2. This CDR3 contains 16 residues. V gave up 2 bases and J gave up 5 bases; unmatched junction bases: 8. Germline CDR1 reads SGHTA; CDR2 reads FQGNSA. The CDR3 DNA sequence: TGTGCCAGCAGCTTAAGTGGCGGGAGTGGTACCGGGGAGCTGTTTTTT. Translation gives CASSLSGGSGTGELFF.

This clonotype appeared a few times. The genes are TRBV28 and TRBJ1-5; D may be TRBD1 (6 bases). The ends were cut back, 2 bases at V and 3 bases at J, with 8 bases in the middle. The CDR3 spans 14 residues. The V gene's germline CDR1 is MDHEN and CDR2 SYDVKM. The DNA for the CDR3 is TGTGCCAGCAGTTTAAGGGACATCAATCAGCCCCAGCATTTT. This codes for CASSLRDINQPQHF.

This clonotype was found many times. The chain is built from TRBV20-1 and TRBJ2-5; a possible D gene is TRBD1 (6 bases). V lost 6 bases and J lost 1, with 12 bases in between. CDR1 is DFQATT, CDR2 SNEGSKA, per germline (reference sequence). The CDR3 has 13 residues. As DNA, the CDR3 is TGCAGTGCAAAGGGGGATCGCCAAGAGACCCAGTACTTC. It specifies CSAKGDRQETQYF.

In its sample, this clonotype was seen many times. CDR3 amino acids: CASSLPLGRASDNEQFF. CDR3 nucleotide sequence: TGTGCCAGCAGCTTGCCGCTGGGTAGGGCGAGTGACAATGAGCAGTTCTTC. The V and J genes are TRBV5-6 and TRBJ2-1, with no clear D. Trimming removed 1 base from V and 5 bases from J, with 19 bases in between. This CDR3 region has 17 residues. CDR1 SGHDT and CDR2 YYEEEE come from the germline V gene.

CDR3 residues: CASGLNRGPQHF. For the CDR3, the DNA is TGTGCTAGTGGTTTGAACAGGGGGCCCCAGCATTTT. V usage is TRBV12-5 and J usage is TRBJ1-5; the match to TRBD1 covers 7 bases. In germline, CDR1 is LGHNT, CDR2 FRNRAP. V shed 2 bases and J 9 bases; nucleotides not matched to a gene: 1. This CDR3 spans 12 amino acids. Full variable domain (remainder filled in from reference TRBV12-5 and TRBJ1-5): DARVTQTPRHKVTEMGQEVTMRCQPILGHNTVFWYRQTMMQGLELLAYFRNRAPLDDSGMPKDRFSAEMPDATLATLKIQPSEPRDSAVYFCASGLNRGPQHFGDGTRLSIL.

Only a few counts were recorded for this clonotype. This chain uses TRBV6-5 with TRBJ2-7, with D uncertain. There are 14 residues in the CDR3. Per the germline V gene, CDR1 is MNHEY and CDR2 is SVGAGI. V lost 7 bases, J lost 2 bases, and 15 bases lay in between. CDR3 sequence: CASTSRVSTYEQYF. For the CDR3, the DNA is TGTGCCAGCACCTCAAGGGTATCAACCTACGAGCAGTACTTC.

The chain links TRBV7-8 to TRBJ2-2; 9 positions match TRBD1. This CDR3 region has 17 residues. Germline V gives CDR1 SGHVS, CDR2 FQNEAQ. V lost 1 base to trimming and J lost 2 bases; unmatched junction nucleotides: 5. The DNA of the CDR3 is TGTGCCAGCAGCTTAGAGGACAGGGGTTCCAACACCGGGGAGCTGTTTTTT. It translates to CASSLEDRGSNTGELFF.

This clonotype was found many times. The chain has TRBV12-3 or TRBV12-4 and TRBJ2-1, with a weak D call TRBD1 (6 bases). The CDR3 has 14 residues. The ends were cut back, 8 bases at V and 6 bases at J, with 17 bases in the middle. This CDR3 is CASSRKAGVNEQFF. The CDR3 DNA is TGTGCCAGCTCAAGGAAGGCAGGGGTCAATGAGCAGTTCTTC.

The chain employs TRBV25-1 and TRBJ2-5; 7 nucleotides line up with TRBD2. The germline CDR1 and CDR2 sequences are MGHDK and SYGVNS. This CDR3 has 15 residues. V lost 4 bases to trimming and J lost 4 bases; unmatched junction nucleotides: 9. CDR3 sequence reads: CASSASREVRETQYF. The CDR3 nucleotides read TGTGCCAGCAGTGCATCCCGGGAGGTTAGAGAGACCCAGTACTTC.

This clonotype has ten or more counts. V is TRBV20-1 and J is TRBJ2-7; 7 positions match TRBD2. Per the germline V gene, CDR1 is DFQATT and CDR2 is SNEGSKA (reference sequence). This CDR3 spans 16 amino acids. With V trimmed by 0 bases and J by 2 bases, 10 bases remained unmatched. CDR3 DNA: TGCAGTGCTAGAGACACCCTCCTAGCGGACACCTACGAGCAGTACTTC. Amino acid sequence: CSARDTLLADTYEQYF.

A remark on this clonotype: Given the absence of the conserved phenylalanine or tryptophan at the CDR3 end, a read error is likely. The J gene is TRBJ1-1, the V gene TRBV10-3, with unresolved D. The CDR3 sequence is 14 residues long. The germline V gene has CDR1 ENHRY and CDR2 SYGVKD. V gave up 3 bases and J gave up 2 bases, with 10 bases separating them. CDR3: CAISELGQNTEAFS. CDR3 in DNA: TGTGCCATCAGTGAATTAGGGCAAAACACTGAAGCTTTCTCA.

In this sample, this clonotype turned up a few times. A read error is possible here, since a much larger clone lies one base away. Given the absence of the conserved phenylalanine or tryptophan at the CDR3 end, a read error is likely. The chain employs TRBV7-6 and TRBJ2-1; no definite D call. The V end was cut by 5 bases, the J end by 4 bases, with 6 bases between. This CDR3 has 12 residues. Per the germline V gene, CDR1 is SGHVS and CDR2 is FNYEAQ. The CDR3 coding sequence is TGTGCCAGCAGCCCAAATTACAATGAGCAGTTCTCC. Translation gives CASSPNYNEQFS.

With regard to this clonotype: The germline gene is not matched at one end of the junction; a read error may be the cause. The gene calls are TRBV9 and TRBJ1-6, with D possibly matching TRBD1 (5 bases). Germline CDR1 and CDR2: SGDLS and YYNGEE. CDR3 size: 14 residues. Written as DNA, the CDR3 is TGTGCCAGCAGCAGGGGCGCGGGTAATTCACCACTCCACTTT. This sequence encodes CASSRGAGNSPLHF.

In the case of this clonotype: A much larger clone differs by one base, so this may be a read error. The rearrangement uses TRBV6-6 and TRBJ2-5; either TRBD1 or TRBD2 may fit D (5 bases each). CDR1 is MNHNY and CDR2 is SVGAGI in the germline V gene (reference sequence). This CDR3 has 16 amino acids. The CDR3 DNA reads TGTGCCGGCAGTTACTCGAGGGGATTCCACCAAGAGACCCAGTACTTC. It translates to CAGSYSRGFHQETQYF.

The chain joins TRBV7-8 to TRBJ1-5, with 7 bases that match TRBD1. From germline, CDR1 is SGHVS and CDR2 FQNEAQ. CDR3 length: 15 amino acids. V lost 9 bases and J lost 11; bases outside the gene matches: 19. The CDR3: CASSPRDRVVETQHF. The CDR3 bases are TGTGCCAGTAGTCCCCGGGACAGAGTTGTTGAGACCCAGCATTTT.

Worth noting for this clonotype: This likely comes from a read error, as the CDR3 has no conserved phenylalanine or tryptophan at its end. This rearrangement joins TRBV29-1 to TRBJ2-5, with 7 positions matching TRBD2. From germline, CDR1 is SQVTM and CDR2 ANQGSEA. After removal of 7 bases from V and 9 bases from J, the junction contained 20 bases not matched to a gene. The CDR3 contains 15 residues. In nucleotides, the CDR3 is TGCAGCGCTACCCCTAGCGGAACCCTGGCGGAGGCCCAGTACCTC. It is translated as CSATPSGTLAEAQYL.

CDR3 DNA sequence: TGTGCCAGCAGCCCCGTACTAGTTTCCGAGCAGTACTTC. Translating gives CASSPVLVSEQYF. The V gene is TRBV5-8, the J gene TRBJ2-7, with TRBD2 as a possible D gene (5 bases). There are 13 residues in the CDR3. The germline gives CDR1 SGHTS, CDR2 YDEGEE. The germline V and J ends were trimmed by 4 bases and 6 bases, with 14 bases remaining between them.

This clonotype was counted once. V gene TRBV6-6 combines with J gene TRBJ1-4; D is ambiguous. This CDR3 has 17 residues. Germline lookup yields CDR1 MNHNY and CDR2 SVGAGI (reference sequence). The V end was cut by 6 bases, the J end by 2 bases, with 19 bases between. DNA for the CDR3: TGTGCCAGCAGCCAAGGTGAAGGGATTCTGACTAATGAAAAACTGTTTTTT. Its translation is CASSQGEGILTNEKLFF.

This clonotype was detected many times. This chain connects TRBV7-8 to TRBJ1-6; 7 bases agree with TRBD1. Germline trimming cut 1 base from V and 6 bases from J; bases unmatched to any gene: 6. CDR1 is SGHVS, CDR2 FQNEAQ, per germline. This CDR3 comprises 16 residues. For the CDR3, the DNA is TGTGCCAGCAGCTTAGTGTTAGGGGGCGGTAATTCACCCCTCCACTTT. This encodes CASSLVLGGGNSPLHF.

This clonotype came up many times. This chain links TRBV12-3 or TRBV12-4 with TRBJ2-7; D may be TRBD2 (5 bases). Deletions cut 10 bases from V and 6 bases from J, with 16 bases between. The CDR3 covers 12 residues. CDR3 in DNA: TGTGCCATCAGGTATAGCGCCGGCGAGCAGTACTTC. Residues: CAIRYSAGEQYF.

Turning to this clonotype: This may come from a read error, since a much larger clone is one base off. The DNA of the CDR3 is TGCGCCAGCAGCTTGGTCGGGGACAACAATGGGCAGTTCTTC. Translating gives CASSLVGDNNGQFF. The genes are TRBV5-1 and TRBJ2-1; weak D call: TRBD1 (6 bases). This CDR3 contains 14 residues. Germline values: CDR1 SGHRS, CDR2 YFSETQ.